These T cell receptor beta chains were read from a single sample in a study of T cell repertoires in cytomegalovirus infection. TCRdb re-analysed the reads in MiXCR, keeping a single row per CDR3 protein. The table shows about 440,000 distinct CDR3 sequences, with approximately 31% occurring only once. Specimen: PBMCs. The source of these receptors is a human donor in good health (CMV status not recorded). Some clones in this sample may be carry-over from other donors' samples. Each CDR3 is given with its conserved first and last residue. The D gene is left open where the match is weak. Some rows have no size entry. The others give once, few or many, or a class for an expanded clone.

D: TRBD2
length: 15
J: TRBJ2-3
size: many
V: TRBV7-6
DNA: TGTGCCAGCAGCTTAGTAGCGGGGGGGGCAGATACGCAGTATTTT
CDR3: CASSLVAGGADTQYF

D: -
length: 14
J: TRBJ1-2
size: few
V: TRBV7-6
DNA: TGTGCCAGCACGCAAGACCCGGGGGCGCTGGGCTACACCTTC
CDR3: CASTQDPGALGYTF

D: -
length: 13
J: TRBJ1-2
size: -
V: TRBV29-1
DNA: TGCAGCGTTAAGCAGGTTGCTCGGGATGGCTACACCTTC
CDR3: CSVKQVARDGYTF

D: -
length: 13
J: TRBJ1-5
size: once
V: TRBV29-1
DNA: TGCAGCGTCGCTATAGGGGTCGGGCAGCCCCAGCATTTT
CDR3: CSVAIGVGQPQHF

D: TRBD1
length: 16
J: TRBJ1-2
size: few
V: TRBV7-6
DNA: TGTGCCAGCAGCGGGTACGGACGCAGGGGGCTCGATGGCTACACCTTC
CDR3: CASSGYGRRGLDGYTF

D: -
length: 15
J: TRBJ2-1
size: -
V: TRBV5-4
DNA: TGTGCCAGCCGCTTAAAGGGGGGGGGATACAATGAGCAGTTCTTC
CDR3: CASRLKGGGYNEQFF

D: -
length: 15
J: TRBJ1-5
size: few
V: TRBV6-6
DNA: TGTGCCAGCAGTTACACTTTCGGGGTTACGGAGCCCCAGCATTTT
CDR3: CASSYTFGVTEPQHF

D: TRBD2
length: 15
J: TRBJ2-1
size: few
V: TRBV7-3
DNA: TGTGCCAGCAGCTCCTCCGGACTAGCGAGAGATGAGCAGTTCTTC
CDR3: CASSSSGLARDEQFF

D: TRBD1
length: 14
J: TRBJ1-2
size: -
V: TRBV27
DNA: TGTGCCAGCAGTTTATCGACAGGGGGCTTTAGCTACACCTTC
CDR3: CASSLSTGGFSYTF

D: -
length: 14
J: TRBJ2-7
size: few
V: TRBV7-8
DNA: TGTGCCAGCAGCCGATCCGCGGCGGAATACGAGCAGTACTTC
CDR3: CASSRSAAEYEQYF

D: TRBD2
length: 16
J: TRBJ2-1
size: -
V: TRBV7-9
DNA: TGTGCCAGCAGCGGGGAGGGACTAGCGGGCCGCAGTGAGCAGTTCTTC
CDR3: CASSGEGLAGRSEQFF

D: -
length: 13
J: TRBJ1-2
size: few
V: TRBV2
DNA: TGTGCCAGCAGTGACATTAACGGCTATGGCTACACCTTC
CDR3: CASSDINGYGYTF

D: -
length: 13
J: TRBJ2-1
size: -
V: TRBV6-2/TRBV6-3
DNA: TGTGCCAGCAGAGGGGGGGGCTACAATGAGCAGTTCTTC
CDR3: CASRGGGYNEQFF

D: TRBD2
length: 18
J: TRBJ2-3
size: -
V: TRBV7-8
DNA: TGTGCCAGCAGCTTAGGAGCCCTAGCGGGGGCCTCCTTAGATACGCAGTATTTT
CDR3: CASSLGALAGASLDTQYF

D: -
length: 12
J: TRBJ1-2
size: many
V: TRBV6-2/TRBV6-3
DNA: TGTGCCAGCAGGCCGGACTCTTATGGCTACACCTTC
CDR3: CASRPDSYGYTF

D: -
length: 13
J: TRBJ1-1
size: -
V: TRBV5-6
DNA: TGTGCCAGCAGCTTAGGGGGGGTACCTGAAGCTTTCTTT
CDR3: CASSLGGVPEAFF

D: -
length: 12
J: TRBJ1-6
size: -
V: TRBV6-2/TRBV6-3
DNA: TGTGCCAGCAGTTACCTCCGCTCACCCCTCCACTTT
CDR3: CASSYLRSPLHF

D: TRBD2
length: 15
J: TRBJ2-1
size: few
V: TRBV27
DNA: TGTGCCAGCAGTTTATACGCGGGGGGACTCAATGAGCAGTTCTTC
CDR3: CASSLYAGGLNEQFF

D: TRBD2
length: 20
J: TRBJ2-7
size: -
V: TRBV7-6
DNA: TGTGCCAGCAGCTTAGGCGGGGGGCTAGCGGGGGGCCGCTACACCTACGCGCAGTACTTC
CDR3: CASSLGGGLAGGRYTYAQYF

D: -
length: 13
J: TRBJ2-2
size: -
V: TRBV7-8
DNA: TGTGCCAGTCACAGGGAAAACACCGGGGAGCTGTTTTTT
CDR3: CASHRENTGELFF

D: -
length: 17
J: TRBJ1-6
size: -
V: TRBV7-2
DNA: TGTGCCAGAAGCCCCTCGGCAGGGGTGACTTTTATCGCACCCCTCCACTTT
CDR3: CARSPSAGVTFIAPLHF

D: -
length: 15
J: TRBJ2-3
size: -
V: TRBV7-9
DNA: TGTGCCAGCAGCTTAGCGGGGGCTGCGGCAGATACGCAGTATTTT
CDR3: CASSLAGAAADTQYF

D: -
length: 13
J: TRBJ1-5
size: -
V: TRBV11-2
DNA: TGTGCCAGCAGCTTAGATAGGAATCATCCCCAGCATTTT
CDR3: CASSLDRNHPQHF

D: -
length: 17
J: TRBJ2-2
size: -
V: TRBV28
DNA: TGTGCCAGCAGTTTCGATCTGAGGGGAGCGAACACCGGGGAGCTGTTTTTT
CDR3: CASSFDLRGANTGELFF

D: TRBD1
length: 15
J: TRBJ1-2
size: few
V: TRBV7-2
DNA: TGTGCCAGCAGCGGAGGGACAGGGAAGGACTATGGCTACACCTTC
CDR3: CASSGGTGKDYGYTF

D: -
length: 15
J: TRBJ1-5
size: -
V: TRBV5-5
DNA: TGTGCCAGCAGCTTGACAGGACTAGACAATCAGCCCCAGCATTTT
CDR3: CASSLTGLDNQPQHF

D: TRBD2
length: 18
J: TRBJ2-4
size: few
V: TRBV19
DNA: TGTGCCAGTAGTATATTAACTAGCGGGGGGTTAGCCAAAAACATTCAGTACTTC
CDR3: CASSILTSGGLAKNIQYF

D: TRBD1
length: 15
J: TRBJ2-3
size: -
V: TRBV7-6
DNA: TGTGCCAGCAGCATCGGGACAGGGGACAGAGATACGCAGTATTTT
CDR3: CASSIGTGDRDTQYF

D: -
length: 14
J: TRBJ1-1
size: -
V: TRBV19
DNA: TGTGCCAGTAGTATGCGGTCCGTCCCAACTGAAGCTTTCTTT
CDR3: CASSMRSVPTEAFF

D: TRBD2
length: 16
J: TRBJ2-3
size: few
V: TRBV20-1
DNA: TGCAGTGCTATCAGGACTAGCGGGGGTAGGACAGATACGCAGTATTTT
CDR3: CSAIRTSGGRTDTQYF

D: -
length: 15
J: TRBJ2-1
size: -
V: TRBV28
DNA: TGTGCCAGCAGTCTGACCCGGAGCTCCGACAATGAGCAGTTCTTC
CDR3: CASSLTRSSDNEQFF

D: TRBD1
length: 15
J: TRBJ2-7
size: -
V: TRBV3-1
DNA: TGTGCCAGCAGCCGAGGGGGGACAGGGTTCTACGAGCAGTACTTC
CDR3: CASSRGGTGFYEQYF

D: TRBD1
length: 16
J: TRBJ2-7
size: -
V: TRBV29-1
DNA: TGCAGCGTTGCTAAGGGACAGGACATTCACCTACGCGAGCAGTACTTC
CDR3: CSVAKGQDIHLREQYF

D: -
length: 14
J: TRBJ2-5
size: few
V: TRBV10-3
DNA: TGTGCCGATCAGGGAGAGGGGTACCAAGAGACCCAGTACTTC
CDR3: CADQGEGYQETQYF

D: TRBD1
length: 14
J: TRBJ1-1
size: -
V: TRBV2
DNA: TGTGCCAGCAGCCCGCAGGGGGGATCCACTGAAGCTTTCTTT
CDR3: CASSPQGGSTEAFF

D: TRBD1
length: 14
J: TRBJ2-2
size: -
V: TRBV12-3/TRBV12-4
DNA: TGTGCCAGCATGGGGACAGATGACACCGGGGAGCTGTTTTTT
CDR3: CASMGTDDTGELFF

D: -
length: 15
J: TRBJ1-1
size: -
V: TRBV4-1
DNA: TGCGCCAGCAGCCAAGGGTACGGAACTAACACTGAAGCTTTCTTT
CDR3: CASSQGYGTNTEAFF

D: -
length: 14
J: TRBJ2-5
size: few
V: TRBV7-8
DNA: TGTGCCAGCAGCATTAGCGAAAACCAAGAGACCCAGTACTTC
CDR3: CASSISENQETQYF

D: -
length: 16
J: TRBJ2-1
size: -
V: TRBV13
DNA: TGTGCCAGCAAGAGTAGTAGTGGGTCTAGTTACAATGAGCAGTTCTTC
CDR3: CASKSSSGSSYNEQFF